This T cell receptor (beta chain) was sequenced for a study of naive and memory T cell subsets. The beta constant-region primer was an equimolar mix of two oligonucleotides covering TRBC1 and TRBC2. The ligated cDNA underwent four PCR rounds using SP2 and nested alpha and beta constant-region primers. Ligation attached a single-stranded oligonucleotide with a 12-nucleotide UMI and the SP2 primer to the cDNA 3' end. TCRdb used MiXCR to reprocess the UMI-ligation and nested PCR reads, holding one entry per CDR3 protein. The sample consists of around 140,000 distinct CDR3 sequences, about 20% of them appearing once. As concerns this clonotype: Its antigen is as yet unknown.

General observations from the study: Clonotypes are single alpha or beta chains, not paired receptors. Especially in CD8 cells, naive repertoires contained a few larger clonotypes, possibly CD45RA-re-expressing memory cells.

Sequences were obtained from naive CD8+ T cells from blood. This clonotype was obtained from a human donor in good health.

In DNA, the CDR3 is TGTGCCAGCAGCCCGGGGCCCAGGGAGCAGTTCTTC. Amino acid sequence: CASSPGPREQFF. The chain recombines TRBV7-9 with TRBJ2-1; either TRBD1 or TRBD2 may supply D (5 bases each). CDR1 SEHNR and CDR2 FQNEAQ come from the germline V gene (reference sequence). This CDR3 has 12 residues. Trimming removed 5 bases at V and 10 bases at J, with 12 bases between. Combining the CDR3 with reference TRBV7-9 and TRBJ2-1 gives the whole variable domain DTGVSQNPRHKITKRGQNVTFRCDPISEHNRLYWYRQTLGQGPEFLTYFQNEAQLEKSRLLSDRFSAERPKGSFSTLEIQRTEQGDSAMYLCASSPGPREQFFGPGTRLTVL.